This T cell receptor beta chain was observed in a study of blood T cells in healthy people across ages (dated by TCRdb to the mid-2010s). For context, the study as a whole: In model experiments, template switching captured roughly one uniquely barcoded TCR beta cDNA molecule for every two T cells. Using deep sequencing normalized with unique cDNA molecular identifiers, the study measured how TCR beta repertoire diversity changes with age. The donors were split into four age groups: young (average 16 years), middle-aged (39), aged (about 56) and long-lived (approximately 80). For two donors (one aged 18 to 30 and one aged 80 or older), the study analyzed two additional independent replicas of 1 million unique cDNA reads from the same blood draw. To avoid experimental bias, donors of different ages were spread randomly across the sequencing lanes. Here is what the overall study found, with its caveats: Compared with the aged group, the long-lived group had more naive CD4+ T cells, fewer expanded clones and increased TCR diversity, a pattern suggesting age selection. The percentage of naive T cells measured by flow cytometry correlated strongly with observed TCR beta diversity. Because donor CMV infection status was unknown, age-related changes in expanded clonotypes were potentially confounded. Conclusive comparison of naive and antigen-experienced compartments was prevented by the profiling of bulk unsorted PBMCs. As age increased, observed TCR beta diversity per million T cells dropped in a roughly linear way, and a significant reduction was already evident by age 40. Estimates of total diversity based on one million sequenced T cells were considered lower bounds and underestimates.

Library generation was performed with 5' RACE. This sample was sequenced with an Illumina HiSeq 2500. A second about 7 to 12 cycle PCR used a sample-barcoded 5' primer and a J-beta primer mix. A template-switch 5' adaptor carrying 12 random nucleotides introduced a unique molecular identifier onto each TCR beta cDNA molecule. At least 2.5 million CDR3-containing paired-end reads were obtained from each sample. First-strand cDNA was synthesized from all RNA with the Mint cDNA synthesis kit, primed by a TRBC-specific oligonucleotide. Following uracil-DNA glycosylase treatment, a first 18-cycle PCR with universal primers M1SS and BC2_uni_R was performed on all cDNA. The authors processed their data as follows. Normalization of each sample was performed by random selection of 1 million high-quality reads, each carrying a distinct molecular identifier. Reads with shared molecular identifiers were discarded instead of being binned into consensus sequences. CDR3 identification, clonotype clustering and error correction used MiTCR with a Q25 quality threshold and the strictest error-elimination algorithm. A nonparametric unseen species model using Euler transformation provided a lower-bound estimate of total TCR beta diversity. TCRdb applied fastp at Q25 and MiXCR to the public reads, then kept only in-frame beta chains. Merged by CDR3 protein, the rows form single entries marked with the most common genes and DNA. The V and J calls and clone size come from TCRdb's table, not from the authors' own analysis. The sample records around 870,000 distinct CDR3 sequences, around 30% of which are singletons. The top ten clonotypes cover roughly a sixth of the sample.

From the cysteine up to the phenylalanine, the CDR3 has a length of 15 residues. Just CDR3 DNA is preserved here, 45 bases in frame from base 1. V was cut back by 1 base and J by 6 bases, leaving a gap of 13 bases between them. CDR1 and CDR2, per the germline V gene, are SGHDN and FVKESK. Systemically healthy Caucasian individuals from Russia, 35 to 40 in total and aged about 6 to 100 years, were included as donors. Each donor gave ten milliliters of peripheral blood, drawn into EDTA-treated Vacutainer tubes. Ficoll-Paque density-gradient centrifugation was used to isolate PBMCs, with at least 7 million obtained per sample. Total RNA, at least 6 micrograms per sample, was extracted from PBMCs with Trizol reagent. Naive CD45RAhigh/CD27high T cell percentages were measured by flow cytometry on a PBMC aliquot from every donor. This clonotype was counted many times. It has no known antigen specificity. Base quality data are lacking; no much larger clone is found one base away.

This receptor was taken from a woman older than 75 in good health. Sequenced material: blood. The chain employs TRBV14 and TRBJ2-1; there is no confident call for the D gene. The nucleotide sequence is TGTGCCAGCAGCCAAGTCCGGGTTAGGAGCAATGAGCAGTTCTTC. It codes for CASSQVRVRSNEQFF.